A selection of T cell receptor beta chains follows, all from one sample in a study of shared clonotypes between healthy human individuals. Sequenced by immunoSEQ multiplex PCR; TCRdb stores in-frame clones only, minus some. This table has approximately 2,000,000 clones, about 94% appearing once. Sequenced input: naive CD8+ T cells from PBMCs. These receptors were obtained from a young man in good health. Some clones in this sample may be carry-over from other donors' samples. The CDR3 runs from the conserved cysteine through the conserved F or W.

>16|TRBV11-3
CASSLPRQPSGNTIYF
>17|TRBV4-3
CASSQRQGFNLGNEQFF
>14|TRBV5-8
CASSLGGLNTEAFF
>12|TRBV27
CASSRQGYEQYF
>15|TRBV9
CASSEGRLVQETQYF
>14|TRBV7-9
CASSFRTINTEAFF
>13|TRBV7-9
CASASGRANEQFF
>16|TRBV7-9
CASSLSNRGLGTEAFF
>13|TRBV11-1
CASSFGGRYEQYF
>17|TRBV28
CASSFANREWVKQPQHF
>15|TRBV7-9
CASSFLRDRGAEAFF
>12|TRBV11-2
CACGTGSFEQYF
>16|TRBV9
CASSGRDGNLNTEAFF
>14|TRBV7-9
CASSLLGATYEQYF
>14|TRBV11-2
CASSLATGVYEQYF
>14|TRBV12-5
CASGYDTPPYGYTF
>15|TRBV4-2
CASSQGLAGAYEQYF
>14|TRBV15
CATSLDGSPYEQYF
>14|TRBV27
CASSPRTVNTEAFF
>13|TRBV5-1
CASSLEGNNEQFF
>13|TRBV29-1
CSVLWANTGELFF
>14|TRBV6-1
CASSARGSGNTIYF
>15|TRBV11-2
CASSLWSFQGTEAFF
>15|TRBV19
CASSPGTSGTYEQYF
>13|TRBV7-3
CASSQMGGTEAFF
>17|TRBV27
CASSPESFTNSNQPQHF
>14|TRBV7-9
CASSLILDRGLAFF
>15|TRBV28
CASSFPSGTQETQYF
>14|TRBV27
CASSFKGTSYEQYF
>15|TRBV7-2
CASSSRQDPYHEQYF
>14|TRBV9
CASSVGDFSYEQYF
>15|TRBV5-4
CASSSSIRGGTEAFF
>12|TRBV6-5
CASSPSGGRAFF
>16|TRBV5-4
CASSLALAGGSDTQYF
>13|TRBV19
CASTGGRWAEAFF
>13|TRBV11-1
CASSLEASYEQYF
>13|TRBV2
CASGRAGGTEAFF
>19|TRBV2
CASSEALLGTGGRYTEAFF
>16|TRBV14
CASSQSGQGYGDTQYF
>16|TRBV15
CATSSGQGANTGELFF
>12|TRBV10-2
CASAGGSQPQHF
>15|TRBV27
CASSYDPSSYNEQFF
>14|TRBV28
CASSFRQGGQPQHF
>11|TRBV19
CASIGGIEAFF
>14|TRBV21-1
CASRKDRGNQPQHF